One sample yielded the 22 T cell receptor beta chains listed below, sequenced in a study of T cells in Graves' hyperthyroidism and ophthalmopathy. Researchers took RNA transcripts and amplified the TCR beta CDR3 regions from them. TCR CDR3 regions were first amplified by RT-PCR with HTBI primers. TCRdb re-called the multiplex PCR reads through MiXCR, storing one row per CDR3 protein. This table has about 640,000 distinct CDR3 sequences, less than 25% appearing once. Sequencing was performed on blood. The source of these receptors is a young man with Graves' ophthalmopathy.

This clonotype was seen more than once but under ten times. The chain's CDR3 is CASRPYSTGNTIYF. Here the CDR3 DNA reads TGTGCCAGCAGACCCTACTCGACTGGAAACACCATATATTTT. The gene calls are TRBV28 and TRBJ1-3; unclear D gene. This CDR3 is 14 amino acids long. V was shortened by 6 bases and J by 2 bases, with 11 bases between the two germline ends. Per the germline V gene, CDR1 is MDHEN and CDR2 is SYDVKM. Supplemented by reference TRBV28 and TRBJ1-3, the full variable domain reads DVKVTQSSRYLVKRTGEKVFLECVQDMDHENMFWYRQDPGLGLRLIYFSYDVKMKEKGDIPEGYSVSREKKERFSLILESASTNQTSMYLCASRPYSTGNTIYFGEGSWLTVV.

This chain connects TRBV5-1 to TRBJ2-1; 11 bases fit TRBD2. CDR3 length: 16 residues. V shed 5 bases, J shed 8 bases, and the junction held 12 bases outside the gene matches. Germline V gene lookup returns CDR1 SGHRS and CDR2 YFSETQ. In nucleotides, the CDR3 is TGCGCCAGCAGTTTGATGACTAGCGGGATGGGAGATGAGCAGTTCTTC. Translation: CASSLMTSGMGDEQFF.

This clonotype was counted at least ten times. V gene TRBV2 combines with J gene TRBJ2-3, with 9 bases identical to TRBD1. Germline V CDR1 and CDR2: SNHLY, FYNNEI. This CDR3 has 16 amino acids. Trimming cost V 2 bases and J 2 bases; bases outside gene matches: 5. This CDR3 is CASSEWGQGHTDTQYF. The CDR3 DNA follows: TGTGCCAGCAGTGAATGGGGACAGGGACACACAGATACGCAGTATTTT.

The chain recombines TRBV5-1 with TRBJ2-1; 11 bases are a match to TRBD2. J lost 7 bases, V lost 2 bases, and 8 bases had no gene match. Germline V gives CDR1 SGHRS, CDR2 YFSETQ. The CDR3 has 16 residues. The chain's CDR3 is CASSFALAGARNEQFF. CDR3 sequence (DNA): TGCGCCAGCAGCTTTGCACTAGCGGGAGCCCGAAATGAGCAGTTCTTC.

CDR3 sequence: CATSDTLLDTQYF. The CDR3 DNA is TGTGCCACCAGTGATACGTTGTTGGATACGCAGTATTTT. The chain carries TRBV11-3 and TRBJ2-3; D is undetermined. Looked up from germline, CDR1 is SGHNT and CDR2 is YENEEA. The CDR3 is 13 amino acids. Trimming removed 10 bases at V and 6 bases at J, with 17 bases between.

V gene TRBV2 combines with J gene TRBJ2-6, with TRBD1 matching over 7 bases. Per germline, CDR1 SNHLY and CDR2 FYNNEI. V gave up 11 bases and J gave up 1 base; unmatched junction bases: 14. This CDR3 is built from 17 residues. DNA of the CDR3: TGTGCCTCCCTACCAGGGGGTGGTTTTTCTGGGGCCAACGTCCTGACTTTC. It codes for CASLPGGGFSGANVLTF.

The chain uses TRBV20-1 and TRBJ2-3, with D uncertain. The germline V gene has CDR1 DFQATT and CDR2 SNEGSKA (reference sequence). The ends were cut back, 5 bases at V and 1 base at J, with 13 bases in the middle. The CDR3 is 14 residues long. The CDR3: CSAPTGYRTDTQYF. The CDR3 nucleotides read TGCAGTGCTCCCACCGGGTACCGCACAGATACGCAGTATTTT.

There are many counts of this clonotype. The rearrangement joins TRBV7-9 to TRBJ2-7, with D tentatively TRBD1 (5 bases). The CDR3 has 15 amino acids. Deletions cut 3 bases from V and 3 bases from J, with 15 bases between. Germline V lookup: CDR1 SEHNR, CDR2 FQNEAQ (reference sequence). The CDR3 nucleotides read TGTGCCAGCAGCTTGGGCAGTGGGGCAGGCTACGAGCAGTACTTC. This encodes CASSLGSGAGYEQYF.

This clonotype was seen a handful of times. The chain carries TRBV19 and TRBJ2-1; D may be TRBD1 (5 bases). This CDR3 comprises 16 residues. With 5 bases removed from V and 1 base from J, the gap between germline ends came to 15 bases. Per the germline V gene, CDR1 is LNHDA and CDR2 is SQIVND (reference sequence). CDR3 protein: CASSSKRQTSYNEQFF. CDR3 DNA: TGTGCCAGTAGTTCCAAACGACAGACGTCCTACAATGAGCAGTTCTTC.

This clonotype was seen more than once but under ten times. The chain couples TRBV20-1 to TRBJ1-6; D is ambiguous. The germline V and J ends were trimmed by 3 bases and 0 bases, with 6 bases remaining between them. The CDR3 loop spans 14 amino acids. Per the germline V gene, CDR1 is DFQATT and CDR2 is SNEGSKA (reference sequence). The CDR3 spells CSASSSSYNSPLHF. The CDR3, as DNA: TGCAGTGCTAGCTCTAGCTCCTATAATTCACCCCTCCACTTT.

This clonotype was found once. With a much larger clone just one base away, this may be a read error. V gene TRBV18 combines with J gene TRBJ1-5; the match to TRBD1 covers 7 bases. CDR1 is KGHSH and CDR2 is LQKENI in the germline V gene. J lost 8 bases, V lost 3 bases, and 4 bases had no gene match. The CDR3 loop spans 13 amino acids. The chain's CDR3 is CASSPGQDEPQHF. CDR3 sequence (DNA): TGTGCCAGCTCACCCGGACAGGATGAGCCCCAGCATTTT.

This chain connects TRBV30 to TRBJ2-5, with 7 nucleotides matching TRBD1. The CDR3 totals 13 residues. Germline trimming cut 7 bases from V and 2 bases from J; bases unmatched to any gene: 7. CDR1 is GTSNPN, CDR2 SVGIG, per germline (reference sequence). CDR3 residues: CASGGEGQETQYF. CDR3 bases: TGTGCCTCAGGGGGAGAGGGGCAAGAGACCCAGTACTTC.

The chain recombines TRBV6-4 with TRBJ1-3; the D gene is possibly TRBD1 (5 bases). The V end lost 3 bases, the J end lost 0 bases, and 9 bases lay between the germline ends. Germline V gene lookup returns CDR1 MRHNA and CDR2 SNTAGT. This CDR3 has 15 residues. DNA for the CDR3: TGTGCCAGCAGTGAAAAAGGGGTCTCTGGAAACACCATATATTTT. Translated: CASSEKGVSGNTIYF.

This clonotype was seen at least ten times. V and J are TRBV10-3 and TRBJ2-7; 12 bases are shared with TRBD2. This CDR3 has 17 amino acids. The V and J ends lost 0 bases and 4 bases, in that order; junction bases with no gene match: 7. The germline CDR1 and CDR2 sequences are ENHRY and SYGVKD. The CDR3 bases are TGTGCCATCAGTGAGTCAACTAGCGGGAGGTCCCTATACGAGCAGTACTTC. Translating it yields CAISESTSGRSLYEQYF.

This clonotype turned up a few times. The junction departs from the called germline gene at one end, perhaps through a read error. In nucleotides, the CDR3 is TGTGCCATCAGTGAAGCCGACTGGAGCTCCTACAATGAGCAGTTCTTC. As protein: CAISEADWSSYNEQFF. This sequence joins TRBV28 and TRBJ2-1; D not resolved. The CDR3 has 16 residues. Germline V CDR1 and CDR2: MDHEN, SYDVKM. The variable domain in full, completed from reference TRBV28 and TRBJ2-1, reads DVKVTQSSRYLVKRTGEKVFLECVQDMDHENMFWYRQDPGLGLRLIYFSYDVKMKEKGDIPEGYSVSREKKERFSLILESASTNQTSMYLCAISEADWSSYNEQFFGPGTRLTVL.

This clonotype was counted ten times or more. The CDR3 loop reads CASSFLDRGNYNEQFF. CDR3 DNA sequence: TGTGCCAGCAGCTTTCTGGACAGGGGTAATTACAATGAGCAGTTCTTC. The gene calls are TRBV7-9 and TRBJ2-1; the match to TRBD1 covers 9 bases. The CDR3 totals 16 residues. Germline V CDR1 and CDR2: SEHNR, FQNEAQ (reference sequence). Trimming took 3 bases from V and 4 from J; bases not matched to a gene: 7.

The chain joins TRBV28 to TRBJ2-7, with D possibly called TRBD1 or TRBD2 (5 bases each). V lost 3 bases to trimming and J lost 2 bases, with 11 bases between them. This CDR3 contains 14 residues. The V gene's germline CDR1 is MDHEN and CDR2 SYDVKM. CDR3 sequence: CASSFRGRTYEQYF. The CDR3 bases are TGTGCCAGCAGTTTTCGGGGCAGGACCTACGAGCAGTACTTC.

This clonotype appeared many times. The chain joins TRBV12-3 or TRBV12-4 to TRBJ2-5; TRBD1 matches 9 bases. V trimming: 3 bases; J trimming: 5 bases; junction bases outside the gene matches: 4. This CDR3 has 14 amino acids. The CDR3, as DNA: TGTGCCAGCAGTTTCTCGGACAGGGGTGAGACCCAGTACTTC. Encoded protein: CASSFSDRGETQYF.

The chain employs TRBV30 and TRBJ2-2, with D maybe TRBD1 (6 bases). This CDR3 spans 15 amino acids. Trimming took off 3 bases at V and 4 bases at J, with 15 bases between the two ends. Germline V gene data show CDR1 as GTSNPN and CDR2 as SVGIG (reference sequence). The CDR3 loop reads CAWSVSGGVTGELFF. The CDR3 coding sequence is TGTGCCTGGAGCGTCAGTGGGGGCGTCACCGGGGAGCTGTTTTTT.

This clonotype appeared once. The rearrangement joins TRBV12-5 to TRBJ1-2, with TRBD1 identical over 9 bases. This CDR3 has 17 amino acids. Germline CDR1 reads LGHNT; CDR2 reads FRNRAP. The ends lost 2 bases at V and 8 bases at J; junction bases unmatched: 15. CDR3: CASGLPGGTGSIGGYTF. CDR3 sequence (DNA): TGTGCTAGTGGTTTGCCAGGGGGGACAGGGTCGATCGGAGGCTACACCTTC.

This clonotype was seen a handful of times. The chain joins TRBV29-1 to TRBJ2-7, with 9 positions matching TRBD1. The J segment lost 3 bases and the V segment lost 0 bases, leaving 6 bases of the junction unmatched. This CDR3 spans 15 amino acids. CDR1 and CDR2 from the germline V gene are SQVTM and ANQGSEA. The CDR3 protein is CSVEEWAGQGYEQYF. For the CDR3, the DNA is TGCAGCGTTGAAGAATGGGCGGGACAGGGCTACGAGCAGTACTTC.

The chain uses TRBV9 and TRBJ2-7, with D perhaps matching TRBD1 (5 bases). Between the trimmed V and J ends, which lost 4 bases and 3 bases, there was a span of 17 bases. The CDR3 has 15 amino acids. Germline V gene lookup returns CDR1 SGDLS and CDR2 YYNGEE. The CDR3 loop is CASSPYLPGNYEQYF. The CDR3 DNA reads TGTGCCAGCAGCCCATACCTACCAGGGAACTACGAGCAGTACTTC.